This T cell receptor beta chain was sequenced for a study of control samples from healthy donors and cancer patients. Trimming pared 2 bases from V and 4 bases from J, leaving 11 bases between. Germline V lookup: CDR1 PRHDT, CDR2 FYEKMQ (reference sequence). The CDR3 spans 14 residues. Assay: immunoSEQ multiplex PCR; the TCRdb copy retains only in-frame clones and omits some. The profile shows 130,000 to 150,000 clones, roughly 89% of them singletons. The chain couples TRBV13 to TRBJ1-2, with D possibly being TRBD1 (5 bases). The receptor comes from a man in his thirties or forties in good health. What was sequenced was blood. The CDR3 DNA is TGTGCCAGCAGCTTAACGGGGACCGGCTATGGCTACACCTTC. Its translation: CASSLTGTGYGYTF.